This T cell receptor beta chain was profiled in a study of technical replicates of blood from four donors. Only in-frame clones appear in the TCRdb table, and some are missing; sequencing was by immunoSEQ multiplex PCR. The data show 75,000 or so clones, 85% to 95% seen once. The V end was cut by 1 base, the J end by 4 bases, with 11 bases between. Germline values: CDR1 SGHRS, CDR2 YFSETQ. The CDR3 length is 14 residues. The clonotype comes from a human donor in good health. The chain is built from TRBV5-1 and TRBJ2-5; D may be TRBD1 (6 bases). Specimen: T cells isolated from PBMCs. In DNA form, the CDR3 reads TGCGCCAGCAGCTTGTCCATCAGGGGAGAGACCCAGTACTTC. It codes for CASSLSIRGETQYF. The whole variable domain, remainder taken from reference TRBV5-1 and TRBJ2-5, is KAGVTQTPRYLIKTRGQQVTLSCSPISGHRSVSWYQQTPGQGLQFLFEYFSETQRNKGNFPGRFSGRQFSNSRSEMNVSTLELGDSALYLCASSLSIRGETQYFGPGTRLLVL.